This T cell receptor (beta chain) is from a study of OX40 agonist ivuxolimab in advanced cancers. About the study: Patients received ivuxolimab, an agonistic anti-OX40 (CD134) antibody. Of mixed ages from about 20 to 85 and averaging roughly 64 years, the group was about 80% male.

Study results and limitations: The average count of expanded clones was higher among CD8+ T cells than among CD4+.

Only a few counts were recorded for this clone. As yet, its antigen is unknown. This table comes from immunoSEQ multiplex PCR, and its TCRdb copy is limited to in-frame clones, with some not included. The table shows around 30,000 clones, with 84% occurring only once. This TCR derives from an adult with an advanced solid tumor such as melanoma, head and neck, liver or kidney cancer. The material was CD4+ or CD8+ T cells sorted from blood, obtained in a trial of the OX40 agonist ivuxolimab.

CDR3 DNA sequence: TGTGCCAGCAGAGGGGAGGGTCCCTACAATGAGCAGTTCTTC. It translates to CASRGEGPYNEQFF. The gene calls are TRBV9 and TRBJ2-1; TRBD2 matches 7 bases. CDR1 is SGDLS, CDR2 YYNGEE, per germline. CDR3 length: 14 amino acids. The V segment lost 5 bases and the J segment 2 bases; nucleotides outside the gene matches: 4.